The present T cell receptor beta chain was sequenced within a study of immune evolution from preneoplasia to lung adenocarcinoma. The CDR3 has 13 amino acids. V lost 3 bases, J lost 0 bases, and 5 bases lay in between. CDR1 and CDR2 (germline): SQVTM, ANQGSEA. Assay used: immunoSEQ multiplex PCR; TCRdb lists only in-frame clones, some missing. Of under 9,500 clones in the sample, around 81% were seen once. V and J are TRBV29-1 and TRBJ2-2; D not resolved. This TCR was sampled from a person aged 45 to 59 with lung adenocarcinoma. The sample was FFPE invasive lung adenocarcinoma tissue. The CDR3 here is CSVDGANTGELFF. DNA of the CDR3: TGCAGCGTTGACGGAGCGAACACCGGGGAGCTGTTTTTT.